The 5 T cell receptor beta chains reported below all come from one sample, sequenced in a study of blood T cell repertoires in COVID-19. The method was immunoSEQ multiplex PCR; TCRdb's version includes in-frame clones alone and lacks a portion of them. The repertoire holds some 83,000 clones, around 80% seen once, with roughly 22% in the top ten. The sequenced material came from peripheral blood. The receptors were sampled from a human donor in a cohort sampled during active COVID-19.

J is TRBJ1-2 and V is TRBV7-9; weak D call: TRBD1 (5 bases). The CDR3 is 13 amino acids. Per germline, CDR1 SEHNR and CDR2 FQNEAQ (reference sequence). The V end lost 3 bases, the J end lost 6 bases, and 11 bases lay between the germline ends. The CDR3 region has the DNA TGTGCCAGCAGCTTTTCCCTAGGGGATGGCTACACCTTC. It encodes CASSFSLGDGYTF.

This sequence joins TRBV11-3 and TRBJ2-1; 10 nucleotides align to TRBD1. With 1 base clipped from V and 7 bases from J, the junction kept 4 bases outside the gene matches. From germline, CDR1 is SGHNT and CDR2 YENEEA. There are 15 residues in the CDR3. CDR3 nucleotides: TGTGCCAGCAGCTTAGGTCGGACAGGGGGTAATGAGCAGTTCTTC. Its protein is CASSLGRTGGNEQFF.

The chain recombines TRBV5-6 with TRBJ1-5; 7 bases fit TRBD1. The V and J ends lost 2 bases and 1 base, in that order; junction bases with no gene match: 3. This CDR3 region has 15 residues. The germline V gene encodes CDR1 SGHDT and CDR2 YYEEEE. Here the CDR3 DNA reads TGTGCCAGCAGCTTAACCAGGGGGAGCAATCAGCCCCAGCATTTT. Translating gives CASSLTRGSNQPQHF.

The gene calls are TRBV18 and TRBJ2-1; 7 bases match TRBD1. CDR3 length: 15 amino acids. The V gene end was trimmed by 2 bases and the J gene end by 1 base; junction bases not matched to a gene: 2. The germline CDR1 and CDR2 sequences are KGHSH and LQKENI. CDR3 sequence (DNA): TGTGCCAGCTCACCAGGACAGGCGTCCTACAATGAGCAGTTCTTC. Protein: CASSPGQASYNEQFF.

The chain combines TRBV6-5 with TRBJ1-1, with D perhaps TRBD1 (6 bases). V was pared by 0 bases and J by 1 base, with 9 bases between. This CDR3 spans 15 amino acids. CDR1 is MNHEY and CDR2 is SVGAGI in the germline V gene. This chain's CDR3 is CASSYSGRGNTEAFF. In nucleotides, the CDR3 is TGTGCCAGCAGTTACTCGGGCAGGGGGAACACTGAAGCTTTCTTT.